This TCR beta chain comes out of a study of technical replicates of blood from a handful of donors. Germline CDR1 reads LGHNT; CDR2 reads FRNRAP. The CDR3 extends over 14 amino acids. J was trimmed by 7 bases and V by 6 bases; bases with no gene match: 4. The repertoire was sequenced with immunoSEQ multiplex PCR; TCRdb's copy has only in-frame clones and lacks some. The data show fewer than 85,000 clones, about 97% seen once. The origin of this receptor is a human donor in good health. Sequencing was performed on T cells isolated from PBMCs. The chain employs TRBV12-5 and TRBJ2-1; 12 nucleotides align to TRBD2. As DNA, the CDR3 is TGTGCTAGTGGCCGAGGACTAGCGGGAAATGAGCAGTTCTTC. This codes for CASGRGLAGNEQFF.